Shown below are 18 T cell receptor beta chains from a single sample sequenced in a study of blood T cell repertoires in COVID-19. The assay was immunoSEQ multiplex PCR, and TCRdb's table has in-frame clones only and misses some. The data contain 250,000 to 300,000 clones, roughly 87% of them singletons. Sequenced sample: peripheral blood. Every receptor here comes from a woman in her 50s who had recovered from COVID-19.

The chain is built from TRBV7-3 and TRBJ2-2; D not resolved. V dropped 5 bases and J dropped 6 bases, with 16 bases sitting between them. CDR1 and CDR2 (germline): SGHTA, FQGTGA. The CDR3 has 15 residues. The CDR3 is CASSLTGGEAGELFF. The DNA for the CDR3 is TGTGCCAGCAGCCTGACCGGCGGAGAAGCCGGGGAGCTGTTTTTT.

The chain combines TRBV19 with TRBJ1-5, with a weak D call TRBD1 (6 bases). Germline CDR1 reads LNHDA; CDR2 reads SQIVND (reference sequence). V was clipped by 2 bases and J by 3 bases, with 8 bases between them. This CDR3 contains 14 residues. The DNA of the CDR3 is TGTGCCAGTAGTATATGGACAGACAATCAGCCCCAGCATTTT. It is translated as CASSIWTDNQPQHF.

The chain combines TRBV5-1 with TRBJ1-3; D uncertain. The CDR3 runs 18 residues. The V end lost 0 bases, the J end lost 0 bases, and 16 bases lay between the germline ends. The V gene's germline CDR1 is SGHRS and CDR2 YFSETQ. CDR3 nucleotide sequence: TGCGCCAGCAGCTTGGTTGGGCAGACCGCTTTCTCTGGAAACACCATATATTTT. This codes for CASSLVGQTAFSGNTIYF.

The chain has TRBV2 and TRBJ2-7; TRBD2 matches at 10 bases. V shed 3 bases and J 7 bases; nucleotides not matched to a gene: 9. There are 15 residues in the CDR3. Germline assignment: CDR1 SNHLY and CDR2 FYNNEI. The DNA for the CDR3 is TGTGCCAGCAGTGATGGGCTAGCGGGAGTCAGAGAGCAGTACTTC. It encodes CASSDGLAGVREQYF.

The V and J genes are TRBV6-5 and TRBJ1-1; TRBD1 might be the D (5 bases). This CDR3 has 15 residues. CDR1 MNHEY and CDR2 SVGAGI come from the germline V gene. Between the trimmed V and J ends, which lost 0 bases and 4 bases, there was a span of 12 bases. For the CDR3, the DNA is TGTGCCAGCAGTTACTCACCAGGGCCTGGCACTGAAGCTTTCTTT. Protein product: CASSYSPGPGTEAFF.

The rearrangement joins TRBV30 to TRBJ2-7, with 8 nucleotides matching TRBD1. CDR3 length: 13 residues. V was clipped by 0 bases and J by 3 bases; unmatched bases: 1. Germline V gene sequence: CDR1 GTSNPN, CDR2 SVGIG (reference sequence). The CDR3 here is CAWSVTGGYEQYF. The CDR3 nucleotides are TGTGCCTGGAGTGTAACAGGGGGCTACGAGCAGTACTTC.

In nucleotides, the CDR3 is TGTGCTAGTGGACGGGTCTCCTACGAGCAGTACTTC. Translated: CASGRVSYEQYF. This sequence joins TRBV12-5 and TRBJ2-7, with D uncertain. V dropped 6 bases and J dropped 0 bases, with 6 bases sitting between them. CDR3 length: 12 residues. The V gene's germline CDR1 is LGHNT and CDR2 FRNRAP.

The rearrangement links TRBV11-2 to TRBJ2-7; TRBD2 might be the D (6 bases). The CDR3 contains 18 residues. Germline CDR1 SGHAT, CDR2 FQNNGV. V lost 5 bases, J lost 5 bases, and 28 bases lay in between. The CDR3 sequence: CASSPWRDRESPFHEQYF. The CDR3 DNA reads TGTGCCAGCAGCCCATGGAGGGACCGGGAATCCCCTTTCCACGAGCAGTACTTC.

The chain has TRBV27 and TRBJ2-3; a weak D match, TRBD2 (6 bases). Germline V gene data show CDR1 as MNHEY and CDR2 as SMNVEV (reference sequence). V was pared by 3 bases and J by 0 bases, with 10 bases between. This CDR3 region has 15 residues. Here the CDR3 DNA reads TGTGCCAGCAGTTTGGGACTGCTAAGCACAGATACGCAGTATTTT. Protein: CASSLGLLSTDTQYF.

This rearrangement joins TRBV5-4 to TRBJ2-7; TRBD2 agrees at 13 bases. The germline CDR1 and CDR2 sequences are SGHNT and YYREEE (reference sequence). This CDR3 is 14 amino acids long. The V segment lost 5 bases and the J segment 3 bases; nucleotides outside the gene matches: 2. The CDR3: CASSRTSGSYEQYF. The CDR3 DNA reads as TGTGCCAGCAGTAGGACTAGCGGGAGCTACGAGCAGTACTTC.

This clone came up once. The chain carries TRBV9 and TRBJ1-1, with 7 bases identical to TRBD1. The CDR3 spans 14 residues. Germline V gene data show CDR1 as SGDLS and CDR2 as YYNGEE. V dropped 6 bases and J dropped 1; count of bases not matched to a gene: 6. As DNA, the CDR3 is TGTGCCAGCAAGTTAGGGGACAGGAACACTGAAGCTTTCTTT. It specifies CASKLGDRNTEAFF.

CDR3 loop: CASSPRQGINNEQFF. As DNA, the CDR3 is TGTGCCAGCAGTCCCCGGCAGGGAATTAACAATGAGCAGTTCTTC. This chain joins TRBV25-1 and TRBJ2-1; maybe TRBD1 (5 bases). The CDR3 length is 15 residues. V lost 5 bases, J lost 5 bases, and 16 bases lay in between. Per the germline V gene, CDR1 is MGHDK and CDR2 is SYGVNS.

The chain combines TRBV19 with TRBJ2-7; 11 bases are a match to TRBD2. J was trimmed by 7 bases and V by 5 bases; bases with no gene match: 10. This CDR3 region has 15 residues. CDR1 and CDR2 from the germline V gene are LNHDA and SQIVND (reference sequence). CDR3: CASSALAGGPGEQYF. DNA of the CDR3: TGTGCCAGTAGTGCCTTAGCGGGAGGGCCGGGGGAGCAGTACTTC.

Written as DNA, the CDR3 is TGTGCCAGCTCCCCGGGAGACGGGTCCTCTGGAAACACCATATATTTT. This gives the protein CASSPGDGSSGNTIYF. V gene TRBV18 combines with J gene TRBJ1-3; D unclear. Trimming removed 6 bases at V and 0 bases at J, with 15 bases between. Germline V gene lookup returns CDR1 KGHSH and CDR2 LQKENI. CDR3 size: 16 residues.

This chain joins TRBV7-2 and TRBJ2-7, with D possibly TRBD2 on 7 matching bases. The CDR3 has 13 amino acids. V lost 5 bases and J 4 bases, leaving 12 bases between the germline ends. Germline V lookup: CDR1 SGHTA, CDR2 FQGNSA. This CDR3 reads CASSERGGYEQYF. In nucleotides, the CDR3 is TGTGCCAGCAGCGAGAGGGGGGGATACGAGCAGTACTTC.

The chain is built from TRBV7-2 and TRBJ1-3; D remains unclear. The length of the CDR3 is 15 residues. The germline V and J ends were trimmed by 1 base and 0 bases, with 7 bases remaining between them. The germline V gene has CDR1 SGHTA and CDR2 FQGNSA. CDR3 loop: CASSLGRNSGNTIYF. The CDR3 DNA is TGTGCCAGCAGCTTAGGGCGGAACTCTGGAAACACCATATATTTT. Using reference TRBV7-2 and TRBJ1-3 for the parts outside the CDR3, the full variable domain is GAGVSQSPSNKVTEKGKDVELRCDPISGHTALYWYRQSLGQGLEFLIYFQGNSAPDKSGLPSDRFSAERTGGSVSTLTIQRTQQEDSAVYLCASSLGRNSGNTIYFGEGSWLTVV.

This clone has only a few counts. A far larger clone is one base from this, pointing to a likely read error. The chain carries TRBV19 and TRBJ1-1; the match to TRBD1 covers 8 bases. V lost 2 bases to trimming and J lost 4 bases; unmatched junction nucleotides: 0. CDR1 and CDR2 from the germline V gene are LNHDA and SQIVND (reference sequence). The CDR3 length is 13 residues. CDR3 loop: CASSITGGTEAFF. The CDR3 nucleotides are TGTGCCAGTAGTATAACAGGGGGCACTGAAGCTTTCTTT.

The chain combines TRBV30 with TRBJ1-2; the D is unclear. The CDR3 sequence is 14 residues long. Germline V lookup: CDR1 GTSNPN, CDR2 SVGIG (reference sequence). V lost 4 bases to trimming and J lost 4 bases, with 16 bases between them. The CDR3: CAWTLGGGFYGYTF. The CDR3 nucleotides are TGTGCCTGGACTCTAGGCGGCGGGTTCTATGGCTACACCTTC.